These 18 T cell receptor beta chains came from one sample sequenced in a study of blood T cell repertoires in COVID-19. TCRdb keeps only in-frame clones here, not all; method: immunoSEQ multiplex PCR. The table has around 67,000 clones, around 82% seen once. Sequences were obtained from peripheral blood. The receptor source for this set is a man aged 80 or over with active COVID-19.

The rearrangement links TRBV4-3 to TRBJ2-1; D may be TRBD1 (6 bases). V was pared by 0 bases and J by 15 bases, with 15 bases between. Germline CDR1 reads LGHNA; CDR2 reads YSLEER. This CDR3 contains 13 residues. The CDR3 reads CASSQERGLARFF. The CDR3 DNA follows: TGCGCCAGCAGCCAAGAGAGGGGGTTAGCTCGGTTCTTC.

The rearrangement joins TRBV18 to TRBJ2-5, with a possible D match to TRBD1 (5 bases). From germline, CDR1 is KGHSH and CDR2 LQKENI. With 0 bases removed from V and 2 bases from J, the gap between germline ends came to 7 bases. CDR3 length: 14 residues. CDR3 loop: CASSPPTEQETQYF. The CDR3 DNA reads as TGTGCCAGCTCACCACCGACAGAACAAGAGACCCAGTACTTC.

V usage is TRBV6-2 or TRBV6-3 and J usage is TRBJ1-1; D uncertain. The CDR3 extends over 17 amino acids. V lost 6 bases to trimming and J lost 7 bases, with 27 bases between them. In germline, CDR1 is MNHEY, CDR2 SVGEGT. Written as DNA, the CDR3 is TGTGCCAGCAGCCCCCCAGGTTGGACGGGAATGGGCGTTGAAGCTTTCTTT. Translation gives CASSPPGWTGMGVEAFF.

This chain uses TRBV6-2 or TRBV6-3 with TRBJ2-5; 8 bases match TRBD1. V trimming: 6 bases; J trimming: 3 bases; junction bases outside the gene matches: 9. The germline V gene encodes CDR1 MNHEY and CDR2 SVGEGT. CDR3 length equals 15 residues. CDR3 DNA: TGTGCCAGCAGCAAGTGGACAGGGAGTAAAGAGACCCAGTACTTC. Translated: CASSKWTGSKETQYF.

The genes are TRBV30 and TRBJ1-5; 7 nucleotides match TRBD1. The CDR3 covers 14 residues. Germline-derived CDR1 and CDR2 are GTSNPN and SVGIG (reference sequence). With 0 bases clipped from V and 1 base from J, the junction kept 0 bases outside the gene matches. The DNA for the CDR3 is TGTGCCTGGAGTGTAGGGGGCAGCAATCAGCCCCAGCATTTT. It yields the protein CAWSVGGSNQPQHF.

This clone appeared a single time. The chain links TRBV7-2 to TRBJ2-7, with D maybe TRBD2 (6 bases). V lost 1 base, J lost 2 bases, and 12 bases lay in between. The CDR3 has 15 residues. Germline CDR1 SGHTA, CDR2 FQGNSA. CDR3 DNA: TGTGCCAGCAGCTTAGTAGGACTACGAACCTACGAGCAGTACTTC. Protein product: CASSLVGLRTYEQYF.

The chain has TRBV6-2 or TRBV6-3 and TRBJ2-3, with 8 nucleotides matching TRBD2. V lost 7 bases, J lost 2 bases, and 8 bases stayed unmatched. CDR1 and CDR2 (germline): MNHEY, SVGEGT. The CDR3 is 15 amino acids. The CDR3 DNA reads as TGTGCCAGCACCCCAAGCGGGAGAAACACAGATACGCAGTATTTT. Its translation is CASTPSGRNTDTQYF.

The CDR3 spells CASRGGYGTEAFF. In DNA, the CDR3 is TGTGCCAGCAGGGGGGGGTACGGCACTGAAGCTTTCTTT. The chain recombines TRBV5-4 with TRBJ1-1; TRBD1 is a possible D gene (5 bases). The CDR3 contains 13 residues. Looked up from germline, CDR1 is SGHNT and CDR2 is YYREEE (reference sequence). V was shortened by 5 bases and J by 4 bases, with 12 bases between the two germline ends.

The V gene is TRBV5-1, the J gene TRBJ1-1; D is perhaps TRBD1 (5 bases). V lost 1 base, J lost 1 base, and 8 bases lay in between. Germline V gene data show CDR1 as SGHRS and CDR2 as YFSETQ. CDR3 length: 14 amino acids. DNA of the CDR3: TGCGCCAGCAGCTTGATCGGGGGGAACACTGAAGCTTTCTTT. Its protein product is CASSLIGGNTEAFF. The whole variable domain, remainder taken from reference TRBV5-1 and TRBJ1-1, is KAGVTQTPRYLIKTRGQQVTLSCSPISGHRSVSWYQQTPGQGLQFLFEYFSETQRNKGNFPGRFSGRQFSNSRSEMNVSTLELGDSALYLCASSLIGGNTEAFFGQGTRLTVV.

This chain links TRBV10-3 with TRBJ2-1; 14 bases line up with TRBD2. Germline V gene sequence: CDR1 ENHRY, CDR2 SYGVKD. V gave up 6 bases and J gave up 5 bases; unmatched junction bases: 6. This CDR3 is 16 amino acids long. CDR3 in amino acids: CAISPGLAGANNEQFF. In DNA, the CDR3 is TGTGCCATCAGCCCGGGACTAGCGGGAGCTAACAATGAGCAGTTCTTC.

This clone is a singleton in its sample. Here the CDR3 DNA reads TGTGCCAGCAGCTTAGACGTCCTAGCGGTGAACACAGATACGCAGTATTTT. As protein: CASSLDVLAVNTDTQYF. V usage is TRBV7-2 and J usage is TRBJ2-3; 7 nucleotides align to TRBD2. Germline V gives CDR1 SGHTA, CDR2 FQGNSA. V lost 1 base and J lost 2; bases outside the gene matches: 9. The CDR3 spans 17 residues.

This clone was observed a handful of times. The chain recombines TRBV6-2 or TRBV6-3 with TRBJ2-1, with D perhaps TRBD2 (6 bases). CDR1 is MNHEY, CDR2 SVGEGT, per germline. The V gene lost 5 bases and the J gene lost 0 bases, with 17 bases spanning the gap. This CDR3 is 17 amino acids long. This CDR3 reads CASSTGSGGGSYNEQFF. In DNA form, the CDR3 reads TGTGCCAGCAGTACCGGTAGCGGAGGAGGCTCCTACAATGAGCAGTTCTTC.

This chain joins TRBV9 and TRBJ2-1; the match to TRBD1 covers 7 bases. The V gene end was trimmed by 4 bases and the J gene end by 7 bases; junction bases not matched to a gene: 8. The CDR3 length is 14 residues. Germline-derived CDR1 and CDR2 are SGDLS and YYNGEE. The chain's CDR3 is CASSPGQLFNEQFF. DNA for the CDR3: TGTGCCAGCAGCCCGGGACAGCTCTTTAATGAGCAGTTCTTC.

This chain links TRBV3-1 (or the pseudogene TRBV3-2) with TRBJ2-1, with D possibly TRBD2 on 6 matching bases. Trimming stripped 4 bases from V and 7 bases from J, with 23 bases between. Germline V gives CDR1 LGHDT, CDR2 YNNKEL (reference sequence). The CDR3 is made up of 17 amino acids. CDR3 loop: CASSLLGGAASVNEQFF. The DNA of the CDR3 is TGTGCCAGCAGCCTGCTAGGCGGTGCGGCTAGCGTGAATGAGCAGTTCTTC.

The genes are TRBV25-1 and TRBJ1-2, with D perhaps matching TRBD1 (6 bases). Looked up from germline, CDR1 is MGHDK and CDR2 is SYGVNS. The CDR3 spans 12 residues. Trimming shortened V by 4 bases and J by 8 bases, and 11 bases separated the two germline ends. The CDR3 DNA sequence: TGTGCCAGCAGTGTTGGGGGGGCGGGCTACACCTTC. Residues: CASSVGGAGYTF.

CDR3 sequence (DNA): TGTGCCAGCAGCCCTTACAGTGGCGGGAGGGCCGATGAGCAGTTCTTC. This encodes CASSPYSGGRADEQFF. This chain connects TRBV3-1 (or the pseudogene TRBV3-2) to TRBJ2-1; TRBD2 aligns across 9 bases. Trimming took 4 bases from V and 8 from J; bases not matched to a gene: 12. In germline, CDR1 is LGHDT, CDR2 YNNKEL (reference sequence). The length of the CDR3 is 16 residues.

The rearrangement uses TRBV4-3 and TRBJ2-2; 8 nucleotides line up with TRBD1. V gave up 2 bases and J gave up 6 bases; unmatched junction bases: 5. CDR3 length: 15 amino acids. Germline-derived CDR1 and CDR2 are LGHNA and YSLEER. CDR3 nucleotide sequence: TGCGCCAGCAGCCAAAACGGACAGGGATCCGGGGAGCTGTTTTTT. Amino acid sequence: CASSQNGQGSGELFF.

V is TRBV6-5 and J is TRBJ1-2; D gene unclear. Trimming took 0 bases from V and 4 from J, leaving 12 bases between them. Germline-derived CDR1 and CDR2 are MNHEY and SVGAGI. The CDR3 runs 15 residues. CDR3 amino acids: CASSYSGRRTYGYTF. DNA for the CDR3: TGTGCCAGCAGTTACTCTGGCAGGCGAACCTATGGCTACACCTTC.